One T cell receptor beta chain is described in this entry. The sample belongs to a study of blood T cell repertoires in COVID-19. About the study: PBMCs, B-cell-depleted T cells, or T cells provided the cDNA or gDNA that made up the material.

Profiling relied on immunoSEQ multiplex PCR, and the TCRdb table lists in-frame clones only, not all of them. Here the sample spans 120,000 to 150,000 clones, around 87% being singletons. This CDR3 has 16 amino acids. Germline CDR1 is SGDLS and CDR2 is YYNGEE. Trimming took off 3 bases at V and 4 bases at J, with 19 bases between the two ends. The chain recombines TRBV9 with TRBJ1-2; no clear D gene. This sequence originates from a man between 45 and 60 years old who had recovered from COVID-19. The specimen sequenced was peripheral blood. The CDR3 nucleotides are TGTGCCAGCAGCGCAACTCAGACCTCGAGAGGCTATGGCTACACCTTC. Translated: CASSATQTSRGYGYTF. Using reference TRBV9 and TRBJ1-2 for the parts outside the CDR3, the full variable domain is DSGVTQTPKHLITATGQRVTLRCSPRSGDLSVYWYQQSLDQGLQFLIQYYNGEERAKGNILERFSAQQFPDLHSELNLSSLELGDSALYFCASSATQTSRGYGYTFGSGTRLTVV.